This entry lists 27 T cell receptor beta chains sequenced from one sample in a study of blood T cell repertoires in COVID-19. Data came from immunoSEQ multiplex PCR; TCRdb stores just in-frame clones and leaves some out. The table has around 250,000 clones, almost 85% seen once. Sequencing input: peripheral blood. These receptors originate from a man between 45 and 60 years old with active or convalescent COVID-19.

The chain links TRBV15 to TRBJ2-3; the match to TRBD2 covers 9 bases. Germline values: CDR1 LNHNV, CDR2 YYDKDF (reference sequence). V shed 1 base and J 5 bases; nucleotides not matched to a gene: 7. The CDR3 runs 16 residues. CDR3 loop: CATSRGLAGRGDTQYF. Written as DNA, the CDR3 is TGTGCCACCAGCAGAGGTCTAGCGGGACGAGGAGATACGCAGTATTTT. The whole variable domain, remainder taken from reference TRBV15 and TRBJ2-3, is DAMVIQNPRYQVTQFGKPVTLSCSQTLNHNVMYWYQQKSSQAPKLLFHYYDKDFNNEADTPDNFQSRRPNTSFCFLDIRSPGLGDTAMYLCATSRGLAGRGDTQYFGPGTRLTVL.

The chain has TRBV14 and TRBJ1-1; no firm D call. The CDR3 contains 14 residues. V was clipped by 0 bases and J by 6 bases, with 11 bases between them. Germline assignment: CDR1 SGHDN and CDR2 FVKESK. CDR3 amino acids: CASSQEFGMPEAFF. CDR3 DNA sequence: TGTGCCAGCAGCCAAGAATTCGGGATGCCTGAAGCTTTCTTT.

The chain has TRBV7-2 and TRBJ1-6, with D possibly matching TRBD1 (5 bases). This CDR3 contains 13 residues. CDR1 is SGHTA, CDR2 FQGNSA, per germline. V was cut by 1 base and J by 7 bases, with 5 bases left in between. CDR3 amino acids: CASSLEGNSPLHF. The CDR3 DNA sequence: TGTGCCAGCAGCTTAGAGGGGAATTCACCCCTCCACTTT.

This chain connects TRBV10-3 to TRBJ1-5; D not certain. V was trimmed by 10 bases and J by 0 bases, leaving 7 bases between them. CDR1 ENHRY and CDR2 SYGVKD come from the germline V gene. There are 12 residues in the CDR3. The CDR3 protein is CASRGSNQPQHF. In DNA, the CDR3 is TGTGCCAGCCGGGGTAGCAATCAGCCCCAGCATTTT.

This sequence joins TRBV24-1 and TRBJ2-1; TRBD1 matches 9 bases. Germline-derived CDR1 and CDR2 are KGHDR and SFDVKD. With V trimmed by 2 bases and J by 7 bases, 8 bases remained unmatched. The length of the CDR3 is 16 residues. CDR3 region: CATSDSHGTGKNEQFF. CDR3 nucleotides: TGTGCCACCAGTGATTCGCACGGGACAGGGAAGAATGAGCAGTTCTTC.

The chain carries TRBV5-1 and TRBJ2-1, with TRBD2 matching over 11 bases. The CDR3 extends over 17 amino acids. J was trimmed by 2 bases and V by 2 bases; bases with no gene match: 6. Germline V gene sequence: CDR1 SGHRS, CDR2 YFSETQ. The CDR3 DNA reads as TGCGCCAGCAGCTTCGGACTAGCGGGCGCCACCTACAATGAGCAGTTCTTC. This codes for CASSFGLAGATYNEQFF.

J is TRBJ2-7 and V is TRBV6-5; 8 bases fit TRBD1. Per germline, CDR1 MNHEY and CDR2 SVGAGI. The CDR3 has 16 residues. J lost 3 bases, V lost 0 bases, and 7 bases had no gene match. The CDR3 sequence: CASSYSDREGGYEQYF. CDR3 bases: TGTGCCAGCAGTTACTCGGACAGGGAAGGAGGCTACGAGCAGTACTTC.

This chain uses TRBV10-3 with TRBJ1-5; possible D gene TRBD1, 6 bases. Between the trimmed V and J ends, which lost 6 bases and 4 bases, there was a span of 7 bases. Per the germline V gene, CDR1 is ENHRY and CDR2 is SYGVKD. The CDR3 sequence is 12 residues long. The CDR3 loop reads CAIRGANQPQHF. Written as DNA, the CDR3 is TGTGCCATCAGGGGGGCTAATCAGCCCCAGCATTTT.

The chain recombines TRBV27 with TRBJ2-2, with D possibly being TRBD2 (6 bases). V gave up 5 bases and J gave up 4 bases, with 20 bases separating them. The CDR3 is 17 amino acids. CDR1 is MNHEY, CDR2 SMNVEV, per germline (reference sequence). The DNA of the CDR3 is TGTGCCAGCAGTCCGCGGGACCCTAGGCCGATCACCGGGGAGCTGTTTTTT. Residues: CASSPRDPRPITGELFF.

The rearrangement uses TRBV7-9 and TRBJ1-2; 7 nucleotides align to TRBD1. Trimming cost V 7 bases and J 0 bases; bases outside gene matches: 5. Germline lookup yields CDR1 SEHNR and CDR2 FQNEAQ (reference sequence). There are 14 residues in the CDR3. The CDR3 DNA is TGTGCCAGCACGAAAACAGGGGCTAACTATGGCTACACCTTC. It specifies CASTKTGANYGYTF. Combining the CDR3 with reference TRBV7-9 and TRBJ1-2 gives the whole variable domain DTGVSQNPRHKITKRGQNVTFRCDPISEHNRLYWYRQTLGQGPEFLTYFQNEAQLEKSRLLSDRFSAERPKGSFSTLEIQRTEQGDSAMYLCASTKTGANYGYTFGSGTRLTVV.

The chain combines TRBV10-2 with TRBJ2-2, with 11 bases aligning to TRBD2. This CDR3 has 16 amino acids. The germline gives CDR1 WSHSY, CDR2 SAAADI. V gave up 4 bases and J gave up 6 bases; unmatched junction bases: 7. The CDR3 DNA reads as TGCGCCAGCAGTGGGTTGGGACTAGCGGCCTCCGGGGAGCTGTTTTTT. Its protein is CASSGLGLAASGELFF.

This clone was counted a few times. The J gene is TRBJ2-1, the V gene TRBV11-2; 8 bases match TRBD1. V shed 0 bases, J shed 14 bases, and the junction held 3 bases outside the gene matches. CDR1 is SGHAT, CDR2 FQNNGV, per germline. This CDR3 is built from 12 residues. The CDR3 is CASSLEGGQEFF. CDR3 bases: TGTGCCAGCAGCTTAGAGGGGGGACAGGAGTTCTTC.

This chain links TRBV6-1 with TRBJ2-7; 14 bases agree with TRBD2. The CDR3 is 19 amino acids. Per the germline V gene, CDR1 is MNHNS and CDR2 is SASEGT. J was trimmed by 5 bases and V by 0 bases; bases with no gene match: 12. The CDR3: CASSEAGLAGGPDGDEQYF. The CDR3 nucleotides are TGTGCCAGCAGTGAAGCAGGACTAGCGGGAGGCCCTGACGGGGACGAGCAGTACTTC.

CDR3 loop: CASKEGGPNEQFF. CDR3 DNA sequence: TGTGCCAGCAAGGAGGGGGGGCCGAATGAGCAGTTCTTC. The rearrangement uses TRBV7-9 and TRBJ2-1; D might be TRBD2 (7 bases). Germline CDR1 SEHNR, CDR2 FQNEAQ (reference sequence). The CDR3 covers 13 residues. With 7 bases removed from V and 7 bases from J, the gap between germline ends came to 14 bases.

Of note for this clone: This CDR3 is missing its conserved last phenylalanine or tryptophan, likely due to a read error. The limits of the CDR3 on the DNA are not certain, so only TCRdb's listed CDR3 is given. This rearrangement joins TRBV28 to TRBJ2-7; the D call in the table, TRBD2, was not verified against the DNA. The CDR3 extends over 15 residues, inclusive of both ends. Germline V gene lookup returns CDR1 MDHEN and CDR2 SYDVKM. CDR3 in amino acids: CASSSAAFGGRPADC.

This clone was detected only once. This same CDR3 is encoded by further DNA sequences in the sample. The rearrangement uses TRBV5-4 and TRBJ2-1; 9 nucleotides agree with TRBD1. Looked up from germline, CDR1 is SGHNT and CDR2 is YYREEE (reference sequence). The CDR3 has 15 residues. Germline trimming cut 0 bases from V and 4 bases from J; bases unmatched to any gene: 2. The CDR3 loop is CASSLDRGPYNEQFF. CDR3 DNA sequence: TGTGCCAGCAGCTTGGACAGGGGGCCTTACAATGAGCAGTTCTTC.

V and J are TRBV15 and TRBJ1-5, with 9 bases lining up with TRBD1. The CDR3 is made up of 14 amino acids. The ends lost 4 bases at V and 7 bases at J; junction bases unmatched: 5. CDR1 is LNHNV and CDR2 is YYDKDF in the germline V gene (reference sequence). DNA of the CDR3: TGTGCCACCAGCACCGGGACAGGGAGACAGCCCCAGCATTTT. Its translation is CATSTGTGRQPQHF.

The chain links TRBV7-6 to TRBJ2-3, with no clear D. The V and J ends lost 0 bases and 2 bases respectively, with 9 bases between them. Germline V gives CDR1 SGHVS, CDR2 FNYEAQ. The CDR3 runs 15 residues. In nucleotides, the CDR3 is TGTGCCAGCAGCTTAGCCACTTATCCCACAGATACGCAGTATTTT. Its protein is CASSLATYPTDTQYF.

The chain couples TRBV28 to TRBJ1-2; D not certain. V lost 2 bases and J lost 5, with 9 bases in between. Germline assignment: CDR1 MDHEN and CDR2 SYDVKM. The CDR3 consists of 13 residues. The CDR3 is CASSLAQTYGYTF. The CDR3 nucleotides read TGTGCCAGCAGTTTAGCCCAGACTTATGGCTACACCTTC.

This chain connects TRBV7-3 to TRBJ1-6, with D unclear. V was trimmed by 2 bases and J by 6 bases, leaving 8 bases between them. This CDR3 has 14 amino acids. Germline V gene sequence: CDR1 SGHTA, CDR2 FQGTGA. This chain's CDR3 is CASSLGLTNSPLHF. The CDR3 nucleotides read TGTGCCAGCAGCTTAGGGCTGACTAATTCACCCCTCCACTTT.

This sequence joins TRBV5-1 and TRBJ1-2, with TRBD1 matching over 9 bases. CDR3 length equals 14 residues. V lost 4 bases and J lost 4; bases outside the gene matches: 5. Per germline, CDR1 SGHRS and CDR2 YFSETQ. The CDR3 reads CASSRPGQGYGYTF. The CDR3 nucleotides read TGCGCCAGCAGCCGGCCGGGACAGGGCTATGGCTACACCTTC. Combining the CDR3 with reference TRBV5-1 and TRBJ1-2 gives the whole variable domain KAGVTQTPRYLIKTRGQQVTLSCSPISGHRSVSWYQQTPGQGLQFLFEYFSETQRNKGNFPGRFSGRQFSNSRSEMNVSTLELGDSALYLCASSRPGQGYGYTFGSGTRLTVV.

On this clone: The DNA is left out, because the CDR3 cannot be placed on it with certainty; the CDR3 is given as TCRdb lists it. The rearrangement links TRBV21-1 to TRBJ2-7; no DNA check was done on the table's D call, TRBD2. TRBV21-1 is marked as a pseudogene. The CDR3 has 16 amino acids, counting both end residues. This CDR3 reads CASSNSVGGGTYEQYF.

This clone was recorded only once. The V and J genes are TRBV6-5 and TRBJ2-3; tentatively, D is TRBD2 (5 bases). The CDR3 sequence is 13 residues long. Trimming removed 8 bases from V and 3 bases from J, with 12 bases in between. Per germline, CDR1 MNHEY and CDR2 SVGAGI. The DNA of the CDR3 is TGTGCCAGCTCGGGTCGGGGAACAGATACGCAGTATTTT. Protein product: CASSGRGTDTQYF.

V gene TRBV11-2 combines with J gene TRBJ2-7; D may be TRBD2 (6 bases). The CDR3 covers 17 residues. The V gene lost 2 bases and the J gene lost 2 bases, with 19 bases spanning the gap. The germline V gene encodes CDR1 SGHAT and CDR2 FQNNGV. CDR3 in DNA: TGTGCCAGCAGCTTATATCTCCCGGCTAGCGTACCCTACGAGCAGTACTTC. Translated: CASSLYLPASVPYEQYF.

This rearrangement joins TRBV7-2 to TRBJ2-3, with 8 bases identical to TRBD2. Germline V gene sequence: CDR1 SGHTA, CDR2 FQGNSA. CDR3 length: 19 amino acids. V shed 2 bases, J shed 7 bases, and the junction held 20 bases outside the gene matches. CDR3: CASSLPQLDLREDSYTQYF. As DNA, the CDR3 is TGTGCCAGCAGCTTACCCCAACTTGACTTGCGGGAGGATAGTTATACGCAGTATTTT.

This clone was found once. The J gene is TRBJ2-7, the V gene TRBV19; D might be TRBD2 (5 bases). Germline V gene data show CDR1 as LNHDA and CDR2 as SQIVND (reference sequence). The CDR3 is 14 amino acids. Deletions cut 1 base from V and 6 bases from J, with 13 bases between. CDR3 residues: CASSIGTGTGEQYF. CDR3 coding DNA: TGTGCCAGTAGTATAGGAACGGGAACTGGCGAGCAGTACTTC.

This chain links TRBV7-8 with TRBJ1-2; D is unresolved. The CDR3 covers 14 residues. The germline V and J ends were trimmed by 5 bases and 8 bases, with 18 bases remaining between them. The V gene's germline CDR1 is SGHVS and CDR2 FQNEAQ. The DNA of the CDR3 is TGTGCCAGCAGCCCAAATCCAGAGGGATGGGGCTACACCTTC. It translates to CASSPNPEGWGYTF.